These 18 T cell receptor beta chains were sequenced from one sample in a study of early T cells in non-severe SARS-CoV-2 infection. TCRdb re-called the 5' RACE reads with MiXCR, one entry per CDR3 protein. Seen here are 98,000 or so distinct CDR3 sequences, about 11% observed once, and the top ten hold 5.1%. The sequenced material came from whole blood. These receptors originate from an adult who was a healthcare worker with PCR-confirmed SARS-CoV-2 infection or an uninfected control (not recorded which).

This clonotype was seen repeatedly, ten times or more. The gene calls are TRBV7-7 and TRBJ2-3, with D tentatively TRBD1 or TRBD2 (5 bases each). V lost 6 bases and J lost 6, with 13 bases in between. The CDR3 runs to 13 residues. The germline V gene encodes CDR1 SSHAT and CDR2 FNYEAQ (reference sequence). The CDR3 loop is CASSIGTADTQYF. As DNA, the CDR3 is TGTGCCAGCAGTATAGGGACCGCCGATACGCAGTATTTT. The full variable domain, in which reference TRBV7-7 and TRBJ2-3 provide the parts outside the CDR3, is GAGVSQSPRYKVTKRGQDVTLRCDPISSHATLYWYQQALGQGPEFLTYFNYEAQPDKSGLPSDRFSAERPEGSISTLTIQRTEQRDSAMYRCASSIGTADTQYFGPGTRLTVL.

This clonotype was counted many times. V gene TRBV6-1 combines with J gene TRBJ2-7, with 12 bases aligning to TRBD2. Trimming at V came to 4 bases and at J to 5 bases, leaving 6 bases not matched to a gene. The CDR3 sequence is 15 residues long. Per the germline V gene, CDR1 is MNHNS and CDR2 is SASEGT. The CDR3 nucleotides are TGTGCCAGCAGTGCCTCTAGCGGGGGGGCCGACGAGCAGTACTTC. Translation gives CASSASSGGADEQYF.

The rearrangement uses TRBV28 and TRBJ2-3, with 9 bases fitting TRBD2. V lost 5 bases to trimming and J lost 4 bases; unmatched junction nucleotides: 4. Germline V gives CDR1 MDHEN, CDR2 SYDVKM. The CDR3 contains 14 residues. Here the CDR3 DNA reads TGTGCCAGCAGTGCGGGAGGGCCATCAGATACGCAGTATTTT. It specifies CASSAGGPSDTQYF.

The chain recombines TRBV25-1 with TRBJ2-5; a possible D gene is TRBD2 (6 bases). Germline assignment: CDR1 MGHDK and CDR2 SYGVNS. Between the trimmed V and J ends, which lost 7 bases and 3 bases, there was a span of 12 bases. The CDR3 runs 13 residues. The CDR3 DNA reads TGTGCCAGCACTCTGGGGGGAGAAGAGACCCAGTACTTC. Translating it yields CASTLGGEETQYF.

This sequence joins TRBV29-1 and TRBJ1-2, with D uncertain. V gave up 6 bases and J gave up 4 bases, with 9 bases separating them. Germline CDR1 and CDR2: SQVTM and ANQGSEA. The CDR3 consists of 11 residues. The CDR3 nucleotides are TGCAGCGTCGGTGGTAGCTATGGCTACACCTTC. Its protein is CSVGGSYGYTF.

At least ten counts were recorded for this clonotype. The chain joins TRBV27 to TRBJ2-5; 7 nucleotides match TRBD2. The junction had 14 bases not matched to a gene; V was cut back by 5 bases and J by 5 bases. Germline assignment: CDR1 MNHEY and CDR2 SMNVEV (reference sequence). This CDR3 is 16 amino acids long. CDR3 DNA: TGTGCCAGCAGTCCGCGGGGACTACAATATGGGGAGACCCAGTACTTC. It specifies CASSPRGLQYGETQYF.

Turning to this clonotype: One junction end disagrees with the germline gene, perhaps due to a read error. V usage is TRBV6-5 and J usage is TRBJ2-7; D ambiguous. CDR3 size: 17 residues. Germline assignment: CDR1 MNHEY and CDR2 SVGAGI. The CDR3 protein is CASSYKIVRAASHEQYF. The CDR3 DNA reads TGTGCCAGCAGTTATAAGATCGTCCGGGCCGCCTCCCACGAGCAGTACTTC.

This clonotype has a handful of counts. The genes are TRBV14 and TRBJ2-3; possible D gene TRBD2, 5 bases. The CDR3 covers 17 residues. The V end was cut by 3 bases, the J end by 1 base, with 17 bases between. CDR1 and CDR2 from the germline V gene are SGHDN and FVKESK. The CDR3 loop reads CASSQTGNSQRTDTQYF. The CDR3 DNA follows: TGTGCCAGCAGCCAGACGGGAAATAGTCAGCGCACAGATACGCAGTATTTT.

The table lists this clonotype with many counts. This chain joins TRBV9 and TRBJ2-1; D is unresolved. This CDR3 is 16 amino acids long. Trimming pared 3 bases from V and 0 bases from J, leaving 13 bases between. The germline gives CDR1 SGDLS, CDR2 YYNGEE. CDR3 protein: CASSAITPSSYNEQFF. DNA of the CDR3: TGTGCCAGCAGCGCGATTACTCCGAGCTCCTACAATGAGCAGTTCTTC.

This clonotype has just a few counts. The CDR3 spells CASSPLSGSYNEQFF. CDR3 DNA: TGTGCCAGCTCCCCGCTTAGCGGCTCCTACAATGAGCAGTTCTTC. This chain uses TRBV18 with TRBJ2-1, with D perhaps TRBD2 (6 bases). Germline CDR1 is KGHSH and CDR2 is LQKENI. The V end was cut by 6 bases, the J end by 0 bases, with 12 bases between. The CDR3 spans 15 residues.

V usage is TRBV28 and J usage is TRBJ2-7, with D perhaps assigned TRBD1 or TRBD2 (5 bases each). The CDR3 runs 14 residues. Germline CDR1 MDHEN, CDR2 SYDVKM. V was cut by 6 bases and J by 6 bases, with 18 bases left in between. The CDR3 DNA follows: TGTGCCAGCAGCCAAGGGACCTCTAACGGCGAGCAGTACTTC. Translation gives CASSQGTSNGEQYF.

There are a few counts of this clonotype. The chain combines TRBV5-6 with TRBJ2-1; 14 bases map to TRBD2. The trim removed 4 bases at V and 4 bases at J, leaving 10 bases unmatched. Germline values: CDR1 SGHDT, CDR2 YYEEEE. The CDR3 contains 18 residues. The CDR3 reads CASSPGTSGSLQYNEQFF. In nucleotides, the CDR3 is TGTGCCAGCAGCCCCGGGACTAGCGGGAGTTTGCAGTACAATGAGCAGTTCTTC.

This clonotype was seen at least ten times. DNA of the CDR3: TGTGCCAGCAGCCCAGGAGGGGGGCCGATAAGTGAAGCTTTCTTT. This encodes CASSPGGGPISEAFF. The rearrangement uses TRBV28 and TRBJ1-1; D is perhaps TRBD1 (6 bases). Trimming stripped 6 bases from V and 7 bases from J, with 21 bases between. In germline, CDR1 is MDHEN, CDR2 SYDVKM. The CDR3 is 15 residues long. Complete variable domain (other parts from reference TRBV28 and TRBJ1-1): DVKVTQSSRYLVKRTGEKVFLECVQDMDHENMFWYRQDPGLGLRLIYFSYDVKMKEKGDIPEGYSVSREKKERFSLILESASTNQTSMYLCASSPGGGPISEAFFGQGTRLTVV.

Note on this clonotype: Given a much more abundant clone one base away, this may be a read error. This chain joins TRBV4-2 and TRBJ1-2; D gene uncertain. Between the trimmed V and J ends, which lost 0 bases and 0 bases, there was a span of 8 bases. Germline lookup yields CDR1 LGHNA and CDR2 YNFKEQ. This CDR3 contains 15 residues. The CDR3 reads CASSQEEETNYGYTF. For the CDR3, the DNA is TGTGCCAGCAGCCAAGAGGAGGAAACTAACTATGGCTACACCTTC.

This clonotype has only a few counts. The rearrangement links TRBV24-1 to TRBJ1-1; D not resolved. V lost 6 bases, J lost 2 bases, and 9 bases lay in between. The V gene's germline CDR1 is KGHDR and CDR2 SFDVKD. The CDR3 extends over 13 amino acids. Here the CDR3 reads CATSLGHNTEAFF. The CDR3 DNA sequence: TGTGCCACCAGTTTGGGTCATAACACTGAAGCTTTCTTT.

There are a few counts of this clonotype. This chain uses TRBV5-1 with TRBJ2-7, with D perhaps matching TRBD1 (7 bases). In germline, CDR1 is SGHRS, CDR2 YFSETQ. CDR3 length equals 14 residues. The V gene lost 3 bases and the J gene lost 3 bases, with 13 bases spanning the gap. CDR3 nucleotide sequence: TGCGCCAGCAGCTCTGGAGGGACAGACTACGAGCAGTACTTC. This encodes CASSSGGTDYEQYF.

V gene TRBV9 combines with J gene TRBJ1-2; D gene uncertain. CDR3 length: 14 residues. CDR1 SGDLS and CDR2 YYNGEE come from the germline V gene. The V end was cut by 3 bases, the J end by 7 bases, with 16 bases between. The CDR3 protein is CASSAAGIYIGYTF. Here the CDR3 DNA reads TGTGCCAGCAGCGCGGCGGGGATTTATATTGGCTACACCTTC.

This clonotype was found many times. CDR3 DNA: TGTGCCAGCAGCTTAGGGATACAAGAGACCCAGTACTTC. It specifies CASSLGIQETQYF. The chain joins TRBV11-2 to TRBJ2-5; D not resolved. CDR1 is SGHAT, CDR2 FQNNGV, per germline. The CDR3 is 13 residues long. Trimming stripped 1 base from V and 2 bases from J, with 5 bases between. Based on the CDR3 plus reference TRBV11-2 and TRBJ2-5, the full variable domain is EAGVAQSPRYKIIEKRQSVAFWCNPISGHATLYWYQQILGQGPKLLIQFQNNGVVDDSQLPKDRFSAERLKGVDSTLKIQPAKLEDSAVYLCASSLGIQETQYFGPGTRLLVL.